Shown below are 3 T cell receptor beta chains from a single sample sequenced in a study of blood T cell repertoires in COVID-19. Clones were sequenced by immunoSEQ multiplex PCR, and TCRdb holds only the in-frame ones, with some missing. The data show 150,000 to 200,000 clones, with approximately 90% seen just once and roughly 4.7% held by the top ten. Material: peripheral blood. Receptors originate from a human donor in a cohort sampled during active COVID-19.

The V and J genes are TRBV27 and TRBJ2-7; D perhaps matches TRBD2 (5 bases). V was cut by 4 bases and J by 3 bases, with 10 bases left in between. This CDR3 region has 13 residues. Germline V gene lookup returns CDR1 MNHEY and CDR2 SMNVEV (reference sequence). CDR3 in amino acids: CASSWRSSYEQYF. The CDR3 region has the DNA TGTGCCAGCAGTTGGAGGTCTAGCTACGAGCAGTACTTC.

The rearrangement uses TRBV7-2 and TRBJ2-1; 8 bases align to TRBD2. V shed 7 bases and J 7 bases; nucleotides not matched to a gene: 12. The germline CDR1 and CDR2 sequences are SGHTA and FQGNSA. The CDR3 length is 15 residues. Here the CDR3 DNA reads TGTGCCAGCACCCCGCCCCGACTAGCGTGGAATGAGCAGTTCTTC. This translates into CASTPPRLAWNEQFF.

This clone was recorded once. This chain uses TRBV15 with TRBJ2-7; 7 bases line up with TRBD2. CDR3 length: 13 residues. The germline V gene encodes CDR1 LNHNV and CDR2 YYDKDF (reference sequence). Unmatched junction bases numbered 3, after V lost 2 bases and J lost 5 bases. The CDR3 spells CATSRRTSNEQYF. CDR3 sequence (DNA): TGTGCCACCAGCAGACGGACTAGTAACGAGCAGTACTTC.